The 23 T cell receptor beta chains below come from one sample, sequenced in a study of T-cell reconstitution after alpha-beta-depleted transplantation in children. For TCRbeta, the library was prepared with unique molecular identifiers. MiXCR was run by TCRdb on the PCR reads, yielding one entry per CDR3 protein. The table lists about 240,000 distinct CDR3 sequences, over 20% of them singletons. The sequencing here drew on PBMCs, taken before TCRalphabeta/CD19-depleted stem cell transplant. These TCRs come from a girl aged 2-10 years with Fanconi anemia, due to receive a stem cell transplant.

This clonotype was counted many times. The chain has TRBV7-8 and TRBJ2-1; 8 bases are shared with TRBD1. Trimming took 2 bases from V and 3 from J; bases not matched to a gene: 6. The CDR3 totals 16 residues. Germline V gene sequence: CDR1 SGHVS, CDR2 FQNEAQ. For the CDR3, the DNA is TGTGCCAGCAGCTTAAGCCGAGACAGGGGCTACAATGAGCAGTTCTTC. As protein: CASSLSRDRGYNEQFF.

This clonotype was picked up a small number of times. The rearrangement uses TRBV5-1 and TRBJ2-3; TRBD2 agrees at 12 bases. The V gene end was trimmed by 5 bases and the J gene end by 6 bases; junction bases not matched to a gene: 7. The CDR3 runs to 15 residues. Germline CDR1 SGHRS, CDR2 YFSETQ. CDR3 region: CASRAGLAGPDTQYF. CDR3 DNA: TGCGCCAGCAGGGCGGGACTAGCGGGTCCCGATACGCAGTATTTT.

Many counts were recorded for this clonotype. The J gene is TRBJ2-7, the V gene TRBV7-9; perhaps TRBD1 as D (5 bases). This CDR3 region has 17 residues. Trimming removed 1 base from V and 0 bases from J, with 16 bases in between. The germline V gene encodes CDR1 SEHNR and CDR2 FQNEAQ (reference sequence). CDR3 loop: CASSLGGRRLLSYEQYF. The DNA of the CDR3 is TGTGCCAGCAGCTTAGGGGGCAGACGCTTACTCTCCTACGAGCAGTACTTC.

This clonotype was counted at least ten times. This rearrangement joins TRBV6-4 to TRBJ2-1; 8 bases line up with TRBD2. Per the germline V gene, CDR1 is MRHNA and CDR2 is SNTAGT. The V segment lost 4 bases and the J segment 7 bases; nucleotides outside the gene matches: 6. The CDR3 length is 14 residues. CDR3 region: CASSATGGPNEQFF. In DNA form, the CDR3 reads TGTGCCAGCAGTGCAACGGGGGGGCCTAATGAGCAGTTCTTC.

Comments on this clonotype: Since a much larger clone is just one base distant, this may be a read error. CDR3 coding DNA: TGCTGTGCCCCCGGACAAGAGGTTAACACCGGGGAGCTGTTTTTT. As protein: CCAPGQEVNTGELFF. The chain is built from TRBV20-1 and TRBJ2-2, with a weak D call TRBD1 (5 bases). The V gene's germline CDR1 is DFQATT and CDR2 SNEGSKA (reference sequence). The CDR3 has 15 amino acids.

The chain joins TRBV2 to TRBJ2-2; 9 nucleotides line up with TRBD2. V dropped 6 bases and J dropped 4; count of bases not matched to a gene: 3. Looked up from germline, CDR1 is SNHLY and CDR2 is FYNNEI. The CDR3 has 14 residues. CDR3 DNA: TGTGCCAGCAGGACTAGCGGCGGCACCGGGGAGCTGTTTTTT. Its protein is CASRTSGGTGELFF.

This clonotype was detected only a few times. This rearrangement joins TRBV20-1 to TRBJ2-4, with D perhaps TRBD1 (5 bases). This CDR3 region has 15 residues. V was clipped by 6 bases and J by 0 bases, with 15 bases between them. Germline CDR1 DFQATT, CDR2 SNEGSKA (reference sequence). The CDR3 region has the DNA TGCAGTGCCCTCGACAGCGAACTAGCCAAAAACATTCAGTACTTC. This codes for CSALDSELAKNIQYF.

The rearrangement uses TRBV3-1 and TRBJ2-1; 9 nucleotides match TRBD2. Germline V gene data show CDR1 as LGHDT and CDR2 as YNNKEL (reference sequence). V lost 6 bases, J lost 5 bases, and 5 bases stayed unmatched. The CDR3 is 14 residues long. The CDR3 DNA sequence: TGTGCCAGCAGGATAGCGGGAGCACACAATGAGCAGTTCTTC. It specifies CASRIAGAHNEQFF.

This clonotype was counted only a few times. The V call is TRBV29-1, the J call TRBJ2-1; 7 nucleotides line up with TRBD1. The CDR3 contains 11 residues. CDR1 is SQVTM and CDR2 is ANQGSEA in the germline V gene. V lost 7 bases, J lost 6 bases, and 3 bases stayed unmatched. The CDR3 nucleotides read TGCAGCGCGAGACAGGGCAATGAGCAGTTCTTC. This sequence encodes CSARQGNEQFF.

V is TRBV29-1 and J is TRBJ2-7; D possibly uses TRBD1 or TRBD2 (5 bases each). CDR1 is SQVTM and CDR2 is ANQGSEA in the germline V gene. The CDR3 loop spans 13 amino acids. V was shortened by 4 bases and J by 2 bases, with 12 bases between the two germline ends. CDR3 sequence reads: CSVAGQEPYEQYF. In nucleotides, the CDR3 is TGCAGCGTTGCGGGGCAGGAGCCCTACGAGCAGTACTTC.

The CDR3 spells CASSEFLRGRLAKNIQYF. The CDR3 nucleotides read TGTGCCAGCAGTGAATTCTTGCGGGGGCGTTTAGCCAAAAACATTCAGTACTTC. J is TRBJ2-4 and V is TRBV25-1; D may be TRBD2 (7 bases). CDR1 MGHDK and CDR2 SYGVNS come from the germline V gene. This CDR3 comprises 18 residues. The germline V and J ends were trimmed by 1 base and 0 bases, with 16 bases remaining between them.

The gene calls are TRBV27 and TRBJ2-1; perhaps D is TRBD1 or TRBD2 (5 bases each). Germline lookup yields CDR1 MNHEY and CDR2 SMNVEV (reference sequence). The CDR3 sequence is 16 residues long. Trimming removed 1 base from V and 3 bases from J, with 13 bases in between. The CDR3 DNA is TGTGCCAGCAGTTTATATGCTGGGACCTTCTACAATGAGCAGTTCTTC. This gives the protein CASSLYAGTFYNEQFF.

This clonotype was picked up many times. This sequence joins TRBV27 and TRBJ2-1; no definite D call. The CDR3 runs to 17 residues. Germline V CDR1 and CDR2: MNHEY, SMNVEV (reference sequence). The V gene lost 6 bases and the J gene lost 7 bases, with 25 bases spanning the gap. In nucleotides, the CDR3 is TGTGCCAGCAGCCCTCCCGGACGGAAGAATCTCGATAATGAGCAGTTCTTC. It codes for CASSPPGRKNLDNEQFF.

The CDR3 loop is CASSPWDRGIQDEQYF. The DNA for the CDR3 is TGTGCCAGCTCACCATGGGACAGGGGGATTCAGGATGAGCAGTACTTC. The rearrangement joins TRBV18 to TRBJ2-7; 11 bases align to TRBD1. The CDR3 has 16 amino acids. V was pared by 2 bases and J by 7 bases, with 10 bases of the junction left unmatched. In germline, CDR1 is KGHSH, CDR2 LQKENI.

The chain joins TRBV4-2 to TRBJ2-2; D unclear. The CDR3 spans 15 residues. The V and J ends lost 2 bases and 7 bases respectively, with 14 bases between them. The germline V gene encodes CDR1 LGHNA and CDR2 YNFKEQ. The chain's CDR3 is CASSQFAGPDGELFF. The CDR3 coding sequence is TGTGCCAGCAGCCAATTCGCCGGGCCGGACGGGGAGCTGTTTTTT.

The sample holds many counts of this clonotype. The V call is TRBV5-1, the J call TRBJ2-7; D is perhaps TRBD2 (6 bases). The V gene lost 2 bases and the J gene lost 5 bases, with 14 bases spanning the gap. CDR3 length: 14 amino acids. CDR1 SGHRS and CDR2 YFSETQ come from the germline V gene. Written as DNA, the CDR3 is TGCGCCAGCAGCTTCCGGGAGAACATTAACGAGCAGTACTTC. Translated: CASSFRENINEQYF.

The chain combines TRBV29-1 with TRBJ2-7; TRBD1 aligns across 10 bases. Germline trimming cut 5 bases from V and 3 bases from J; bases unmatched to any gene: 7. The germline CDR1 and CDR2 sequences are SQVTM and ANQGSEA. The CDR3 extends over 14 amino acids. The chain's CDR3 is CSVTRTGGGYEQYF. CDR3 coding DNA: TGCAGCGTTACCCGGACAGGGGGGGGCTACGAGCAGTACTTC.

The chain employs TRBV2 and TRBJ2-3; TRBD1 agrees at 7 bases. With 8 bases clipped from V and 0 bases from J, the junction kept 11 bases outside the gene matches. Germline CDR1 reads SNHLY; CDR2 reads FYNNEI. The CDR3 has 16 residues. The CDR3 region is CASATGEQPSTDTQYF. The CDR3 DNA is TGTGCCAGCGCTACAGGGGAACAGCCTAGCACAGATACGCAGTATTTT. Combining the CDR3 with reference TRBV2 and TRBJ2-3 gives the whole variable domain EPEVTQTPSHQVTQMGQEVILRCVPISNHLYFYWYRQILGQKVEFLVSFYNNEISEKSEIFDDQFSVERPDGSNFTLKIRSTKLEDSAMYFCASATGEQPSTDTQYFGPGTRLTVL.

This chain joins TRBV7-3 and TRBJ2-5; 8 nucleotides align to TRBD1. Per germline, CDR1 SGHTA and CDR2 FQGTGA. The V gene end was trimmed by 5 bases and the J gene end by 2 bases; junction bases not matched to a gene: 10. This CDR3 comprises 16 residues. Here the CDR3 DNA reads TGTGCCAGCAGCCTGACAGGACAGGGTCGACAAGAGACCCAGTACTTC. It codes for CASSLTGQGRQETQYF.

This clonotype occurred many times. This chain connects TRBV6-1 to TRBJ2-2; 11 bases fit TRBD1. The CDR3 has 16 residues. V shed 5 bases, J shed 0 bases, and the junction held 2 bases outside the gene matches. Germline assignment: CDR1 MNHNS and CDR2 SASEGT. CDR3 DNA sequence: TGTGCCAGCAGTCCGGGACAGGGGGCGAACACCGGGGAGCTGTTTTTT. Translating it yields CASSPGQGANTGELFF.

This clonotype was observed a handful of times. The V and J genes are TRBV15 and TRBJ1-1; D not certain. Germline V gene sequence: CDR1 LNHNV, CDR2 YYDKDF (reference sequence). V was trimmed by 1 base and J by 6 bases, leaving 15 bases between them. This CDR3 has 15 amino acids. The CDR3 bases are TGTGCCACCAGCAGAGGTGAACGGCTTATGTCTGAAGCTTTCTTT. It yields the protein CATSRGERLMSEAFF.

The chain recombines TRBV20-1 with TRBJ2-2; TRBD1 aligns across 9 bases. The CDR3 runs 16 residues. V lost 5 bases to trimming and J lost 5 bases; unmatched junction nucleotides: 12. Per germline, CDR1 DFQATT and CDR2 SNEGSKA (reference sequence). The CDR3 is CSAFKGGTGTTGELFF. The CDR3 bases are TGCAGTGCTTTTAAAGGGGGGACAGGGACGACCGGGGAGCTGTTTTTT.

This clonotype was seen a handful of times. The chain links TRBV4-2 to TRBJ1-6; a possible D gene is TRBD1 (6 bases). Between the trimmed V and J ends, which lost 0 bases and 0 bases, there was a span of 18 bases. This CDR3 has 20 residues. Germline V gene lookup returns CDR1 LGHNA and CDR2 YNFKEQ. The CDR3 here is CASSQDPGGSYSSYNSPLHF. As DNA, the CDR3 is TGTGCCAGCAGCCAAGATCCGGGGGGCTCCTACAGCTCCTATAATTCACCCCTCCACTTT.